The 20 T cell receptor beta chains in this list originate from one sample, sequenced in a study of OX40 agonist ivuxolimab in advanced cancers. This table comes from immunoSEQ multiplex PCR, and its TCRdb copy is limited to in-frame clones, with some not included. The table lists 45,000 to 50,000 clones, around 90% of them singletons. The sample was CD4+ or CD8+ T cells sorted from blood, taken in a trial of the OX40 agonist ivuxolimab. These receptors were collected from an adult with an advanced solid tumor such as melanoma, head and neck, liver or kidney cancer.

The chain joins TRBV5-5 to TRBJ1-5; 8 nucleotides match TRBD1. The length of the CDR3 is 15 residues. J was trimmed by 4 bases and V by 4 bases; bases with no gene match: 7. Germline V gene lookup returns CDR1 SGHKS and CDR2 YYEKEE (reference sequence). CDR3 residues: CASSPTGGRNQPQHF. CDR3 nucleotide sequence: TGTGCCAGCAGCCCTACAGGGGGACGGAATCAGCCCCAGCATTTT.

The chain employs TRBV6-4 and TRBJ1-1; D is unclear. The CDR3 runs 14 residues. Germline CDR1 is MRHNA and CDR2 is SNTAGT. The V end lost 0 bases, the J end lost 1 base, and 6 bases lay between the germline ends. The CDR3 DNA follows: TGTGCCAGCAGTGACTCGGGCCGGAACACTGAAGCTTTCTTT. This sequence encodes CASSDSGRNTEAFF.

The J gene is TRBJ2-1, the V gene TRBV27; TRBD1 is a possible D gene (6 bases). Trimming shortened V by 8 bases and J by 6 bases, and 26 bases separated the two germline ends. CDR3 length: 17 amino acids. Germline V gene lookup returns CDR1 MNHEY and CDR2 SMNVEV (reference sequence). The DNA of the CDR3 is TGTGCCAGCGGGTCCGGCCCTCCGGACAGAGGAAGCAATGAGCAGTTCTTC. It translates to CASGSGPPDRGSNEQFF.

V usage is TRBV9 and J usage is TRBJ1-3; D not certain. The germline V and J ends were trimmed by 4 bases and 6 bases, with 11 bases remaining between them. CDR3 length: 13 residues. Germline CDR1 SGDLS, CDR2 YYNGEE. CDR3 DNA sequence: TGTGCCAGCAGCCCACAGACACAAAACACCATATATTTT. Translation: CASSPQTQNTIYF.

The rearrangement uses TRBV19 and TRBJ1-1, with TRBD1 as a possible D gene (5 bases). Germline assignment: CDR1 LNHDA and CDR2 SQIVND (reference sequence). CDR3 size: 12 residues. V lost 8 bases to trimming and J lost 6 bases, with 13 bases between them. CDR3 in DNA: TGTGCCAGTGGGGCCTGGGGGGCTGAAGCTTTCTTT. Amino acid sequence: CASGAWGAEAFF.

This clone was counted a single time. The J gene is TRBJ2-7, the V gene TRBV4-1; tentative D call: TRBD2 (5 bases). The CDR3 extends over 15 amino acids. Germline V gene sequence: CDR1 MGHRA, CDR2 YSYEKL. Trimming stripped 4 bases from V and 3 bases from J, with 16 bases between. This CDR3 is CASSLQYGVIYEQYF. As DNA, the CDR3 is TGCGCCAGCAGCCTGCAATACGGGGTCATCTACGAGCAGTACTTC.

The chain couples TRBV9 to TRBJ1-1; weak D call: TRBD1 (6 bases). This CDR3 is built from 15 residues. Germline V gene data show CDR1 as SGDLS and CDR2 as YYNGEE. Trimming shortened V by 0 bases and J by 2 bases, and 11 bases separated the two germline ends. Here the CDR3 DNA reads TGTGCCAGCAGCGTAGGAGGACAGAAAAACACTGAAGCTTTCTTT. The encoded protein is CASSVGGQKNTEAFF.

This clone came up once. The genes are TRBV9 and TRBJ2-7; D may be TRBD1 (6 bases). Trimming removed 3 bases from V and 3 bases from J, with 16 bases in between. The CDR3 has 15 residues. In germline, CDR1 is SGDLS, CDR2 YYNGEE. CDR3 DNA sequence: TGTGCCAGCAGCGCAGGGGCAGCTAGGGTCTACGAGCAGTACTTC. Its protein is CASSAGAARVYEQYF.

This clone was found once. J is TRBJ2-2 and V is TRBV7-9; D remains ambiguous. Germline V gives CDR1 SEHNR, CDR2 FQNEAQ (reference sequence). The CDR3 sequence is 14 residues long. Trimming took off 2 bases at V and 4 bases at J, with 8 bases between the two ends. As DNA, the CDR3 is TGTGCCAGCAGCTTAACTGAACCCACCGGGGAGCTGTTTTTT. The encoded protein is CASSLTEPTGELFF.

The rearrangement joins TRBV19 to TRBJ2-2, with TRBD2 matching 8 bases. CDR3 length: 15 residues. The trim removed 5 bases at V and 7 bases at J, leaving 9 bases unmatched. Germline lookup yields CDR1 LNHDA and CDR2 SQIVND (reference sequence). In DNA, the CDR3 is TGTGCCAGTAGTCCCGCCGGGGGGGCAGGCGGGGAGCTGTTTTTT. Translated: CASSPAGGAGGELFF.

V usage is TRBV11-2 and J usage is TRBJ1-6, with D possibly TRBD1 on 6 matching bases. V was clipped by 6 bases and J by 2 bases, with 8 bases between them. CDR3 length equals 14 residues. Germline loops: CDR1 SGHAT, CDR2 FQNNGV. The CDR3 region is CASRRTAYNSPLHF. DNA for the CDR3: TGTGCCAGCAGGCGGACAGCCTATAATTCACCCCTCCACTTT.

The V and J genes are TRBV6-6 and TRBJ2-7, with 10 positions matching TRBD1. Germline V gene lookup returns CDR1 MNHNY and CDR2 SVGAGI (reference sequence). The CDR3 extends over 14 amino acids. Germline trimming cut 6 bases from V and 2 bases from J; bases unmatched to any gene: 4. CDR3 in amino acids: CASSLGQGAYEQYV. Written as DNA, the CDR3 is TGTGCCAGCAGCTTAGGACAGGGGGCCTACGAGCAGTACGTC.

In its sample, this clone was seen once. The chain uses TRBV5-6 and TRBJ2-7, with 10 bases that match TRBD1. The J segment lost 4 bases and the V segment lost 4 bases, leaving 11 bases of the junction unmatched. This CDR3 is built from 16 residues. From germline, CDR1 is SGHDT and CDR2 YYEEEE. The CDR3 nucleotides are TGTGCCAGCAGCCCAATCCCGGACAGGGGGATTTACGAGCAGTACTTC. Translation: CASSPIPDRGIYEQYF.

This rearrangement joins TRBV5-4 to TRBJ1-3; 7 bases line up with TRBD1. V trimming: 0 bases; J trimming: 0 bases; junction bases outside the gene matches: 6. Germline CDR1 and CDR2: SGHNT and YYREEE (reference sequence). This CDR3 is 17 amino acids long. The CDR3 region has the DNA TGTGCCAGCAGCTTGGGGAGCCCAGGGGGCTCTGGAAACACCATATATTTT. It is translated as CASSLGSPGGSGNTIYF.

The rearrangement joins TRBV4-1 to TRBJ1-2; D uncertain. V lost 4 bases and J lost 7, with 19 bases in between. From germline, CDR1 is MGHRA and CDR2 YSYEKL. The CDR3 consists of 15 residues. The CDR3 spells CASSRVGGLKFGYTF. CDR3 DNA sequence: TGCGCCAGCAGCCGGGTCGGAGGCCTGAAGTTTGGCTACACCTTC.

The chain is built from TRBV6-1 and TRBJ2-7; D perhaps matches TRBD1 (6 bases). With 4 bases removed from V and 6 bases from J, the gap between germline ends came to 13 bases. The CDR3 has 13 amino acids. In germline, CDR1 is MNHNS, CDR2 SASEGT. This CDR3 is CASSATGDGEQYV. CDR3 nucleotides: TGTGCCAGCAGTGCGACAGGAGATGGCGAGCAGTACGTC.

The J gene is TRBJ1-4, the V gene TRBV7-9; D might be TRBD1 (6 bases). The CDR3 contains 15 residues. Germline values: CDR1 SEHNR, CDR2 FQNEAQ (reference sequence). Trimming stripped 5 bases from V and 5 bases from J, with 15 bases between. The CDR3 here is CASSPHRGPNEKLFF. The CDR3 DNA sequence: TGTGCCAGCAGCCCGCATCGGGGGCCGAATGAAAAACTGTTTTTT.

V and J are TRBV2 and TRBJ2-3; 11 nucleotides align to TRBD1. Losses at the gene ends were 3 bases for V and 4 bases for J; bases not matched to a gene: 3. CDR3 size: 15 residues. Germline CDR1 reads SNHLY; CDR2 reads FYNNEI. This chain's CDR3 is CASSEGQGVADTQYF. The CDR3 DNA reads as TGTGCCAGCAGTGAGGGACAGGGGGTGGCAGATACGCAGTATTTT.

This rearrangement joins TRBV2 to TRBJ2-6; D perhaps matches TRBD1 (6 bases). With 0 bases removed from V and 3 bases from J, the gap between germline ends came to 15 bases. The germline V gene has CDR1 SNHLY and CDR2 FYNNEI. The CDR3 spans 18 residues. CDR3 loop: CASSEALLGAVGANVLTF. The CDR3 nucleotides are TGTGCCAGCAGTGAAGCGCTTCTGGGGGCGGTTGGGGCCAACGTCCTGACTTTC. The full variable domain, in which reference TRBV2 and TRBJ2-6 provide the parts outside the CDR3, is EPEVTQTPSHQVTQMGQEVILRCVPISNHLYFYWYRQILGQKVEFLVSFYNNEISEKSEIFDDQFSVERPDGSNFTLKIRSTKLEDSAMYFCASSEALLGAVGANVLTFGAGSRLTVL.

The chain uses TRBV5-8 and TRBJ1-1; 8 bases line up with TRBD1. V shed 5 bases and J 3 bases; nucleotides not matched to a gene: 9. Germline-derived CDR1 and CDR2 are SGHTS and YDEGEE. This CDR3 has 15 amino acids. CDR3 sequence: CASRATGEKDTEAFF. The CDR3 DNA follows: TGTGCCAGCAGGGCGACAGGGGAGAAGGACACTGAAGCTTTCTTT.